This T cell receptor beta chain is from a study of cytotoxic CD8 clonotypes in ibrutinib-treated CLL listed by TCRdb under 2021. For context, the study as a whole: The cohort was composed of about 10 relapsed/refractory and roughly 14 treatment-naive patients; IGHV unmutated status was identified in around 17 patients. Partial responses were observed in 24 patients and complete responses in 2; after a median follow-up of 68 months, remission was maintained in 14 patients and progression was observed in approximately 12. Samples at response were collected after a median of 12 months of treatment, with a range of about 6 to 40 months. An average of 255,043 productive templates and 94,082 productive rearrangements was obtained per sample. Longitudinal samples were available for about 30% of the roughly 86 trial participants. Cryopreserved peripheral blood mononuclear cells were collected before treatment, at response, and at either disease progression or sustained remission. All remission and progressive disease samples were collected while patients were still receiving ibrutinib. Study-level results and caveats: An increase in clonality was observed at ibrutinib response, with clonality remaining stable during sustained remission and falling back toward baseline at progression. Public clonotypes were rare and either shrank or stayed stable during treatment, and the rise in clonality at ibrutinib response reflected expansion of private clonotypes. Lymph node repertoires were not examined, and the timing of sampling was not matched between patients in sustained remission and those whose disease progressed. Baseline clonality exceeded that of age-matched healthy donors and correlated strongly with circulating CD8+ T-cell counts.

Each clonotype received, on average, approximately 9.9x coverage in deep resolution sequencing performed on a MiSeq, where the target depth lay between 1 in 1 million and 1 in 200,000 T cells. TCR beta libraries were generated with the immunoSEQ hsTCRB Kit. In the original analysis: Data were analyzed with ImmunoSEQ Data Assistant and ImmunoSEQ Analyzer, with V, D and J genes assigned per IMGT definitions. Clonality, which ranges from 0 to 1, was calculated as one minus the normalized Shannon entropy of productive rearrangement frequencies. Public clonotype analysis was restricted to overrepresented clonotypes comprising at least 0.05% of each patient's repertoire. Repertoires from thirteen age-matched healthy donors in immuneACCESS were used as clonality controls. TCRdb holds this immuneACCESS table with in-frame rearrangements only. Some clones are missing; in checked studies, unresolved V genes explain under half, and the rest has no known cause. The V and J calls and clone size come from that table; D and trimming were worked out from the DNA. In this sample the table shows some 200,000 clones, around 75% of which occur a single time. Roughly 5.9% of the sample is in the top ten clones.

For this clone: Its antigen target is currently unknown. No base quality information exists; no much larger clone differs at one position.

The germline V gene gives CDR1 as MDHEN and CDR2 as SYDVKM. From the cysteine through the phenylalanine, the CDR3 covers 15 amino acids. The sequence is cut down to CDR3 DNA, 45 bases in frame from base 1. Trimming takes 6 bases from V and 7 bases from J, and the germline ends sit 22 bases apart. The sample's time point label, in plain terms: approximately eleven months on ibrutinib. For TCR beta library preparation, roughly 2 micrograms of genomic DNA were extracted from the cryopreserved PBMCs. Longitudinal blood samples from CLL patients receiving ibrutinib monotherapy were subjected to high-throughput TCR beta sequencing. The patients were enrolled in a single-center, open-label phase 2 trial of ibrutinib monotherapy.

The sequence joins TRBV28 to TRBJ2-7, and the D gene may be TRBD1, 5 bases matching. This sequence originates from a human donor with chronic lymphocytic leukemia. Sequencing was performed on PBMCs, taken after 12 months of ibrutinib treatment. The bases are TGTGCCAGCAGACCCGCGGACCCAAAACCAGGGGAGCAGTACTTC. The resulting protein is CASRPADPKPGEQYF.